The 19 T cell receptor beta chains below come from one sample, sequenced in a study of blood T cell repertoires in COVID-19. TCRdb keeps only in-frame clones here, not all; method: immunoSEQ multiplex PCR. In the table there are 20,000 to 25,000 clones, roughly 89% of which are singletons. Sequences were obtained from peripheral blood. These TCRs come from a human donor in a cohort sampled during active COVID-19.

This clone was counted once. V usage is TRBV12-3 or TRBV12-4 and J usage is TRBJ2-5, with 7 positions matching TRBD2. This CDR3 comprises 13 residues. V trimming: 2 bases; J trimming: 4 bases; junction bases outside the gene matches: 1. This chain's CDR3 is CASSLTSAETQYF. DNA for the CDR3: TGTGCCAGCAGTTTAACTAGCGCAGAGACCCAGTACTTC.

The chain joins TRBV11-2 to TRBJ2-3, with 8 bases that match TRBD2. This CDR3 contains 16 residues. The V gene's germline CDR1 is SGHAT and CDR2 FQNNGV. V shed 2 bases and J 5 bases; nucleotides not matched to a gene: 9. The CDR3 here is CASSLTGGGYQDTQYF. CDR3 DNA: TGTGCCAGCAGCTTAACGGGGGGGGGATATCAAGATACGCAGTATTTT.

The chain employs TRBV19 and TRBJ2-3; TRBD1 matches at 7 bases. CDR3 length: 15 residues. Germline V gene sequence: CDR1 LNHDA, CDR2 SQIVND (reference sequence). J lost 5 bases, V lost 6 bases, and 11 bases had no gene match. CDR3: CASRSLSTGRDTQYF. The CDR3 nucleotides are TGTGCCAGTAGATCCCTGTCGACAGGGCGAGATACGCAGTATTTT.

The V call is TRBV5-4, the J call TRBJ2-1; D may be TRBD2 (6 bases). This CDR3 region has 14 residues. Germline CDR1 reads SGHNT; CDR2 reads YYREEE (reference sequence). V shed 4 bases and J shed 3 bases, with 11 bases lying between them. The CDR3: CASSAAGNYNEQFF. The CDR3 DNA sequence: TGTGCCAGCAGCGCCGCGGGGAACTACAATGAGCAGTTCTTC.

The chain recombines TRBV9 with TRBJ2-5; TRBD1 agrees at 7 bases. The V segment lost 4 bases and the J segment 2 bases; nucleotides outside the gene matches: 5. The germline V gene has CDR1 SGDLS and CDR2 YYNGEE. This CDR3 contains 14 residues. The CDR3 DNA sequence: TGTGCCAGCAGCACGGACAGGTTACAAGAGACCCAGTACTTC. It is translated as CASSTDRLQETQYF. Complete variable domain (other parts from reference TRBV9 and TRBJ2-5): DSGVTQTPKHLITATGQRVTLRCSPRSGDLSVYWYQQSLDQGLQFLIQYYNGEERAKGNILERFSAQQFPDLHSELNLSSLELGDSALYFCASSTDRLQETQYFGPGTRLLVL.

J is TRBJ1-4 and V is TRBV7-6, with D unclear. The V gene lost 4 bases and the J gene lost 0 bases, with 15 bases spanning the gap. Germline assignment: CDR1 SGHVS and CDR2 FNYEAQ. This CDR3 has 17 amino acids. This chain's CDR3 is CASSSLYLSATNEKLFF. As DNA, the CDR3 is TGTGCCAGCAGCTCTCTATATCTATCCGCAACTAATGAAAAACTGTTTTTT.

CDR3 in DNA: TGTGCCAGCAGCTTAGTTAAACGGAGCTTGCTGCGGGGGGACACTGAAGCTTTCTTT. This gives the protein CASSLVKRSLLRGDTEAFF. The genes are TRBV11-3 and TRBJ1-1; D perhaps matches TRBD1 (5 bases). The V gene lost 1 base and the J gene lost 3 bases, with 24 bases spanning the gap. CDR1 is SGHNT and CDR2 is YENEEA in the germline V gene. The CDR3 spans 19 residues.

The J gene is TRBJ1-2, the V gene TRBV19, with D possibly matching TRBD1 (5 bases). The CDR3 length is 13 residues. CDR1 and CDR2 (germline): LNHDA, SQIVND (reference sequence). V was clipped by 5 bases and J by 6 bases, with 13 bases between them. CDR3 in DNA: TGTGCCAGTAGTGCCCCAGGGTTTAATGGCTACACCTTC. Translation gives CASSAPGFNGYTF.

This chain connects TRBV4-3 to TRBJ1-4, with D perhaps matching TRBD1 (5 bases). V lost 1 base and J lost 7, with 16 bases in between. Germline assignment: CDR1 LGHNA and CDR2 YSLEER. CDR3 size: 16 residues. The CDR3 reads CASSQGFGIRAEKLFF. CDR3 nucleotide sequence: TGCGCCAGCAGCCAAGGTTTTGGGATCAGGGCTGAAAAACTGTTTTTT.

The J gene is TRBJ2-1, the V gene TRBV19; 9 bases fit TRBD2. From germline, CDR1 is LNHDA and CDR2 SQIVND (reference sequence). The J segment lost 4 bases and the V segment lost 5 bases, leaving 6 bases of the junction unmatched. The CDR3 has 15 residues. The CDR3, as DNA: TGTGCCAGTAGTCTTCGGACTAGCGCTTACAATGAGCAGTTCTTC. Its protein is CASSLRTSAYNEQFF. The variable domain in full, with the rest retrieved from reference TRBV19 and TRBJ2-1, is DGGITQSPKYLFRKEGQNVTLSCEQNLNHDAMYWYRQDPGQGLRLIYYSQIVNDFQKGDIAEGYSVSREKKESFPLTVTSAQKNPTAFYLCASSLRTSAYNEQFFGPGTRLTVL.

V gene TRBV13 combines with J gene TRBJ1-5; 9 bases match TRBD1. CDR3 size: 15 residues. CDR1 and CDR2 from the germline V gene are PRHDT and FYEKMQ (reference sequence). The trim removed 5 bases at V and 5 bases at J, leaving 7 bases unmatched. Written as DNA, the CDR3 is TGTGCCAGCAGCAACCGGGACAGGGTGCATCAGCCCCAGCATTTT. It specifies CASSNRDRVHQPQHF.

The rearrangement uses TRBV19 and TRBJ2-5; TRBD2 agrees at 9 bases. The germline V gene has CDR1 LNHDA and CDR2 SQIVND (reference sequence). The CDR3 length is 18 residues. V lost 5 bases and J lost 5; bases outside the gene matches: 18. CDR3 in DNA: TGTGCCAGTAGTTCAACTTTACCTGCGGGGGGGCCGTTGGAGACCCAGTACTTC. Translation gives CASSSTLPAGGPLETQYF.

This clone is termed medium-sized (0.01 to 0.1%). The chain carries TRBV4-2 and TRBJ2-7; D is unresolved. V shed 0 bases and J shed 3 bases, with 3 bases lying between them. Germline-derived CDR1 and CDR2 are LGHNA and YNFKEQ. The CDR3 consists of 12 residues. CDR3 DNA sequence: TGTGCCAGCAGCCAAGACAGCTACGAGCAGTACTTC. Its protein is CASSQDSYEQYF.

The chain employs TRBV18 and TRBJ2-2, with 7 bases matching TRBD2. J gave up 1 base and V 1 base, and 6 bases lay outside the gene matches. The CDR3 is 17 amino acids. Germline assignment: CDR1 KGHSH and CDR2 LQKENI. The CDR3 DNA reads TGTGCCAGCTCACCACGAGGGCTAGCGGTGAACACCGGGGAGCTGTTTTTT. As protein: CASSPRGLAVNTGELFF. The full variable domain, its missing parts supplied by reference TRBV18 and TRBJ2-2, is NAGVMQNPRHLVRRRGQEARLRCSPMKGHSHVYWYRQLPEEGLKFMVYLQKENIIDESGMPKERFSAEFPKEGPSILRIQQVVRGDSAAYFCASSPRGLAVNTGELFFGEGSRLTVL.

This chain links TRBV30 with TRBJ1-1; 8 positions match TRBD1. The CDR3 covers 14 residues. Germline V gene data show CDR1 as GTSNPN and CDR2 as SVGIG (reference sequence). J gave up 8 bases and V 1 base, and 9 bases lay outside the gene matches. The CDR3 DNA reads as TGTGCCTGGAGTGGGAGGGACAGGCTCGCCGAAGCTTTCTTT. It yields the protein CAWSGRDRLAEAFF.

This chain uses TRBV2 with TRBJ1-6; no reliable D call. This CDR3 spans 16 amino acids. Trimming removed 4 bases at V and 7 bases at J, with 17 bases between. The germline V gene encodes CDR1 SNHLY and CDR2 FYNNEI. This chain's CDR3 is CASSGGPPFSNSPLHF. CDR3 DNA sequence: TGTGCCAGCAGTGGAGGGCCCCCCTTCTCCAATTCACCCCTCCACTTT.

CDR3 sequence (DNA): TGTGCCAGCAGCTTAGGCAGGGTCTACGAGCAGTACTTC. Translation: CASSLGRVYEQYF. The V and J genes are TRBV7-2 and TRBJ2-7, with D possibly matching TRBD1 (5 bases). The V and J ends lost 1 base and 3 bases respectively, with 7 bases between them. The CDR3 runs to 13 residues. Germline assignment: CDR1 SGHTA and CDR2 FQGNSA.

The J gene is TRBJ1-5, the V gene TRBV19; 7 nucleotides match TRBD1. The germline gives CDR1 LNHDA, CDR2 SQIVND (reference sequence). The CDR3 is made up of 15 amino acids. Trimming at V came to 6 bases and at J to 6 bases, leaving 11 bases not matched to a gene. The CDR3 bases are TGTGCCAGTAGGACCCTGACAGGGAATGGTCAGCCCCAGCATTTT. It specifies CASRTLTGNGQPQHF.

The V and J genes are TRBV7-2 and TRBJ2-1; TRBD2 matches at 11 bases. This CDR3 contains 16 residues. The germline CDR1 and CDR2 sequences are SGHTA and FQGNSA. V lost 1 base and J lost 10; bases outside the gene matches: 9. Here the CDR3 reads CASSLVASGGYGEQFF. The CDR3 nucleotides read TGTGCCAGCAGCTTAGTGGCTAGCGGGGGGTACGGAGAGCAGTTCTTC.